A single sample is the source of the 16 T cell receptor beta chains below, sequenced in a study of T cell repertoires in aging, cancer and after chemotherapy. TCR beta rearrangements were amplified from peripheral blood genomic DNA. Rearranged V-D-J TRB sequences were amplified with a mixed TRB-A/B primer pool. TCRdb called the multiplex PCR reads again in MiXCR, with one record for every CDR3 protein. The data hold around 6,000 distinct CDR3 sequences, with 20% to 25% observed a single time. The material sequenced was blood. These TCRs come from a human donor with a blood cancer.

By proportion, this clonotype is medium-sized. J is TRBJ1-3 and V is TRBV6-1; no reliable D call. Germline V lookup: CDR1 MNHNS, CDR2 SASEGT. The CDR3 consists of 16 residues. V lost 2 bases, J lost 4 bases, and 15 bases lay in between. For the CDR3, the DNA is TGTGCCAGCAGTGAACACTGGCTTAGACCCGGAAACACCATATATTTT. Translated: CASSEHWLRPGNTIYF.

Here the CDR3 reads CATSPRTSDEQYF. The DNA of the CDR3 is TGTGCCACCAGCCCCCGGACTAGCGACGAGCAGTACTTC. This chain joins TRBV15 and TRBJ2-7; 9 positions match TRBD2. Per the germline V gene, CDR1 is LNHNV and CDR2 is YYDKDF (reference sequence). The CDR3 has 13 residues. V lost 5 bases and J lost 5; bases outside the gene matches: 4.

By proportion, this clonotype is medium-sized. The chain links TRBV6-1 to TRBJ2-5, with D possibly TRBD2 on 5 matching bases. The CDR3 is 14 amino acids. Trimming stripped 3 bases from V and 5 bases from J, with 13 bases between. Germline CDR1 reads MNHNS; CDR2 reads SASEGT. The DNA for the CDR3 is TGTGCCAGCAGTGAGGACTTCGAGGTGGAGACCCAGTACTTC. It translates to CASSEDFEVETQYF.

This clonotype is judged medium-sized (0.01 to 0.1%). This chain links TRBV11-1 with TRBJ2-3; D is unclear. Germline CDR1 SGHAT, CDR2 FQDESV (reference sequence). Between the trimmed V and J ends, which lost 6 bases and 2 bases, there was a span of 18 bases. The CDR3 is made up of 16 amino acids. CDR3 nucleotide sequence: TGTGCCAGCAGTCCTACTACAACATTGTACACAGATACGCAGTATTTT. Amino acid sequence: CASSPTTTLYTDTQYF.

By share, this clonotype counts as medium-sized. This chain links TRBV6-1 with TRBJ1-2; no clear D gene. V lost 6 bases and J 7 bases, leaving 12 bases between the germline ends. This CDR3 comprises 12 residues. Germline CDR1 MNHNS, CDR2 SASEGT. CDR3 bases: TGTGCCAGCAGCCTCCCTGGGGTTGGCTACACCTTC. As protein: CASSLPGVGYTF.

As DNA, the CDR3 is TGTGCCAGCAGCTTGGGAGGGGGGAGCTATGGCTACACCTTC. Its protein product is CASSLGGGSYGYTF. The chain joins TRBV5-5 to TRBJ1-2, with D tentatively TRBD1 (6 bases). Looked up from germline, CDR1 is SGHKS and CDR2 is YYEKEE (reference sequence). V gave up 0 bases and J gave up 4 bases, with 10 bases separating them. The CDR3 runs to 14 residues.

This clonotype is termed medium-sized (0.01 to 0.1%). The chain couples TRBV18 to TRBJ2-3; no clear D. V shed 2 bases and J shed 4 bases, with 7 bases lying between them. The CDR3 is 13 amino acids. Germline V gene data show CDR1 as KGHSH and CDR2 as LQKENI. The DNA of the CDR3 is TGTGCCAGCTCACCAGAGTCGGCAGATACGCAGTATTTT. Its protein product is CASSPESADTQYF.

About this clonotype: A much larger clone is a single base away; this may be a read error. The chain has TRBV19 and TRBJ2-5; 10 positions agree with TRBD2. Germline-derived CDR1 and CDR2 are LNHDA and SQIVND (reference sequence). Germline trimming cut 3 bases from V and 9 bases from J; bases unmatched to any gene: 10. This CDR3 region has 15 residues. CDR3 amino acids: CASSILWTSGVSQYF. CDR3 nucleotide sequence: TGTGCCAGTAGTATTCTTTGGACTAGCGGAGTGTCCCAGTACTTC.

This clonotype was observed a handful of times. J is TRBJ1-1 and V is TRBV5-4; tentative D call: TRBD1 (5 bases). CDR3 length equals 12 residues. Trimming took off 5 bases at V and 11 bases at J, with 16 bases between the two ends. Looked up from germline, CDR1 is SGHNT and CDR2 is YYREEE (reference sequence). The CDR3 DNA is TGTGCCAGCAGATTCCCCGGGACCCGGGCTTTCTTT. Translation gives CASRFPGTRAFF.

This clonotype appeared a few times. The chain links TRBV5-1 to TRBJ2-5, with 11 bases lining up with TRBD2. CDR1 is SGHRS, CDR2 YFSETQ, per germline. The V gene end was trimmed by 4 bases and the J gene end by 2 bases; junction bases not matched to a gene: 4. CDR3 length: 15 amino acids. The CDR3 DNA follows: TGCGCCAGCAGCCCAACTAGCGGGGGACAAGAGACCCAGTACTTC. Translated: CASSPTSGGQETQYF.

This clonotype came up a few times. The chain employs TRBV20-1 and TRBJ2-5, with TRBD2 matching 10 bases. Germline trimming cut 3 bases from V and 4 bases from J; bases unmatched to any gene: 8. Germline CDR1 DFQATT, CDR2 SNEGSKA (reference sequence). This CDR3 has 15 residues. DNA of the CDR3: TGCAGTGCTAGGGTAGCGGGGGGCCCCCGAGAGACCCAGTACTTC. This encodes CSARVAGGPRETQYF.

The chain uses TRBV4-1 and TRBJ2-1; D remains ambiguous. V shed 3 bases and J shed 7 bases, with 7 bases lying between them. This CDR3 contains 12 residues. The germline CDR1 and CDR2 sequences are MGHRA and YSYEKL. CDR3 sequence (DNA): TGCGCCAGCAGCCAGGGCGGAAATGAGCAGTTCTTC. This translates into CASSQGGNEQFF.

As regards this clonotype: This could be a read error, since a much larger clone is one nucleotide away. This chain connects TRBV12-3 or TRBV12-4 to TRBJ2-2; weak D call: TRBD1 (6 bases). The CDR3 is 14 amino acids. CDR3 residues: CDSSSRGLTGELFF. CDR3 in DNA: TGTGACAGCAGCTCCAGGGGTCTCACCGGGGAGCTGTTTTTT.

In this sample, this clonotype turned up a few times. V and J are TRBV12-3 or TRBV12-4 and TRBJ1-1; D is ambiguous. Trimming left V 3 bases short and J 1 base short, with 6 bases between. This CDR3 contains 13 residues. The CDR3: CASSFRPNTEAFF. As DNA, the CDR3 is TGTGCCAGCAGTTTCCGGCCGAACACTGAAGCTTTCTTT.

This clonotype appeared a few times. The genes are TRBV27 and TRBJ2-7; no definite D call. Germline-derived CDR1 and CDR2 are MNHEY and SMNVEV (reference sequence). The V gene lost 3 bases and the J gene lost 1 base, with 10 bases spanning the gap. This CDR3 contains 14 residues. The CDR3 here is CASSFRAYSYEQYF. The CDR3 DNA sequence: TGTGCCAGCAGTTTCCGGGCCTATTCCTACGAGCAGTACTTC.

As to this clonotype: A read error may be the cause here, since a much bigger clone is one base away. The chain couples TRBV19 to TRBJ2-2, with TRBD2 matching over 7 bases. The CDR3 runs 16 residues. The germline CDR1 and CDR2 sequences are LNHDA and SQIVND (reference sequence). CDR3 amino acids: CSSSPRTSFGTGELFF. CDR3 bases: TGTTCCAGTAGTCCAAGGACTAGTTTTGGGACCGGGGAGCTGTTTTTT.